The 12 T cell receptor beta chains presented below share a single source sample, sequenced in a study of blood T cell repertoires in COVID-19. Profiled with immunoSEQ multiplex PCR; TCRdb holds only in-frame clones, not every one. Altogether 150,000 to 200,000 clones are present, around 82% being singletons, with the ten largest covering approximately 6%. The material sequenced was PBMCs or T cells enriched from blood (not recorded which). The receptors were sampled from a man aged 40-50 years who had recovered from COVID-19.

The gene calls are TRBV5-6 and TRBJ2-7; 7 nucleotides agree with TRBD1. The germline V gene encodes CDR1 SGHDT and CDR2 YYEEEE. The CDR3 consists of 15 residues. V shed 4 bases, J shed 4 bases, and the junction held 11 bases outside the gene matches. The CDR3 here is CASSLLDRDFYEQYF. The DNA for the CDR3 is TGTGCCAGCAGCCTCCTCGACAGGGATTTTTACGAGCAGTACTTC.

This clone was seen more than once but under ten times. The V call is TRBV11-1, the J call TRBJ1-6; TRBD1 is a possible D gene (6 bases). CDR3 length equals 15 residues. CDR1 SGHAT and CDR2 FQDESV come from the germline V gene (reference sequence). The V end lost 4 bases, the J end lost 7 bases, and 14 bases lay between the germline ends. CDR3 loop: CASSSLQGSNSPLHF. The CDR3 nucleotides are TGTGCCAGCAGCTCGCTACAGGGATCCAATTCACCCCTCCACTTT.

The genes are TRBV3-1 (or the pseudogene TRBV3-2) and TRBJ1-2; no clear D gene. The CDR3 runs to 12 residues. The V end was cut by 3 bases, the J end by 5 bases, with 7 bases between. Per germline, CDR1 LGHDT and CDR2 YNNKEL (reference sequence). This chain's CDR3 is CASSQSGYGYTF. The CDR3, as DNA: TGTGCCAGCAGCCAGTCCGGGTATGGCTACACCTTC.

The chain employs TRBV9 and TRBJ1-2; D remains ambiguous. Germline values: CDR1 SGDLS, CDR2 YYNGEE. The V gene lost 3 bases and the J gene lost 6 bases, with 12 bases spanning the gap. The CDR3 has 13 residues. CDR3 loop: CASSAGPQHGYTF. Written as DNA, the CDR3 is TGTGCCAGCAGCGCTGGGCCCCAACATGGCTACACCTTC.

This clone is medium-sized. The rearrangement links TRBV30 to TRBJ1-1, with D maybe TRBD1 (6 bases). V was clipped by 7 bases and J by 8 bases, with 17 bases between them. The CDR3 is made up of 12 amino acids. The V gene's germline CDR1 is GTSNPN and CDR2 SVGIG (reference sequence). The CDR3 loop reads CASAAGAGEAFF. CDR3 DNA sequence: TGTGCCTCGGCCGCAGGGGCAGGGGAAGCTTTCTTT.

Turning to this clone: The same CDR3 arises from other DNA sequences in this sample as well. This chain links TRBV5-1 with TRBJ2-2; the D gene is possibly TRBD1 (6 bases). CDR1 is SGHRS, CDR2 YFSETQ, per germline. Trimming stripped 2 bases from V and 5 bases from J, with 10 bases between. The length of the CDR3 is 14 residues. The DNA of the CDR3 is TGCGCCAGCAGCTTCCAGGGGTTAACCGGGGAGCTGTTTTTT. As protein: CASSFQGLTGELFF. Variable domain in full (rest from reference TRBV5-1 and TRBJ2-2): KAGVTQTPRYLIKTRGQQVTLSCSPISGHRSVSWYQQTPGQGLQFLFEYFSETQRNKGNFPGRFSGRQFSNSRSEMNVSTLELGDSALYLCASSFQGLTGELFFGEGSRLTVL.

The table lists this clone with a count of one. The V and J genes are TRBV5-1 and TRBJ2-5, with 10 bases aligning to TRBD2. The germline V gene has CDR1 SGHRS and CDR2 YFSETQ. The trim removed 3 bases at V and 4 bases at J, leaving 6 bases unmatched. The length of the CDR3 is 15 residues. The CDR3 here is CASSSVTSGAETQYF. The CDR3 coding sequence is TGCGCCAGCAGCTCAGTAACTAGCGGGGCAGAGACCCAGTACTTC.

V gene TRBV19 combines with J gene TRBJ1-2; a weak D match, TRBD1 (5 bases). The V end was cut by 5 bases, the J end by 1 base, with 11 bases between. CDR1 and CDR2 (germline): LNHDA, SQIVND (reference sequence). The CDR3 loop spans 14 amino acids. CDR3 DNA: TGTGCCAGTAGTGAACAGGAGATTAACTATGGCTACACCTTC. It is translated as CASSEQEINYGYTF.

The chain links TRBV4-2 to TRBJ1-1; no reliable D call. Germline V gives CDR1 LGHNA, CDR2 YNFKEQ. The CDR3 covers 16 residues. Trimming shortened V by 0 bases and J by 0 bases, and 11 bases separated the two germline ends. In DNA form, the CDR3 reads TGTGCCAGCAGCCAAGATCTCGGACTCATGAACACTGAAGCTTTCTTT. This codes for CASSQDLGLMNTEAFF.

The CDR3 coding sequence is TGTGCTAGTGGTTTGAGGGAGGAGGGCGGCTACACCTTC. Protein sequence: CASGLREEGGYTF. The J gene is TRBJ1-2, the V gene TRBV12-5; no clear D gene. The V end was cut by 2 bases, the J end by 8 bases, with 12 bases between. The CDR3 runs to 13 residues. Germline CDR1 reads LGHNT; CDR2 reads FRNRAP.

V and J are TRBV9 and TRBJ2-7; D is undetermined. Germline-derived CDR1 and CDR2 are SGDLS and YYNGEE. The V and J ends lost 2 bases and 0 bases respectively, with 9 bases between them. CDR3 length: 14 amino acids. CDR3 sequence: CASSVQATSYEQYF. The DNA of the CDR3 is TGTGCCAGCAGCGTGCAGGCCACCTCCTACGAGCAGTACTTC.

The chain employs TRBV7-2 and TRBJ1-4; D remains ambiguous. The germline gives CDR1 SGHTA, CDR2 FQGNSA. CDR3 size: 16 residues. The V end lost 5 bases, the J end lost 7 bases, and 20 bases lay between the germline ends. For the CDR3, the DNA is TGTGCCAGCAGCCCTCTCGGGAGCACCGGGAGTGAAAAACTGTTTTTT. Translated: CASSPLGSTGSEKLFF.